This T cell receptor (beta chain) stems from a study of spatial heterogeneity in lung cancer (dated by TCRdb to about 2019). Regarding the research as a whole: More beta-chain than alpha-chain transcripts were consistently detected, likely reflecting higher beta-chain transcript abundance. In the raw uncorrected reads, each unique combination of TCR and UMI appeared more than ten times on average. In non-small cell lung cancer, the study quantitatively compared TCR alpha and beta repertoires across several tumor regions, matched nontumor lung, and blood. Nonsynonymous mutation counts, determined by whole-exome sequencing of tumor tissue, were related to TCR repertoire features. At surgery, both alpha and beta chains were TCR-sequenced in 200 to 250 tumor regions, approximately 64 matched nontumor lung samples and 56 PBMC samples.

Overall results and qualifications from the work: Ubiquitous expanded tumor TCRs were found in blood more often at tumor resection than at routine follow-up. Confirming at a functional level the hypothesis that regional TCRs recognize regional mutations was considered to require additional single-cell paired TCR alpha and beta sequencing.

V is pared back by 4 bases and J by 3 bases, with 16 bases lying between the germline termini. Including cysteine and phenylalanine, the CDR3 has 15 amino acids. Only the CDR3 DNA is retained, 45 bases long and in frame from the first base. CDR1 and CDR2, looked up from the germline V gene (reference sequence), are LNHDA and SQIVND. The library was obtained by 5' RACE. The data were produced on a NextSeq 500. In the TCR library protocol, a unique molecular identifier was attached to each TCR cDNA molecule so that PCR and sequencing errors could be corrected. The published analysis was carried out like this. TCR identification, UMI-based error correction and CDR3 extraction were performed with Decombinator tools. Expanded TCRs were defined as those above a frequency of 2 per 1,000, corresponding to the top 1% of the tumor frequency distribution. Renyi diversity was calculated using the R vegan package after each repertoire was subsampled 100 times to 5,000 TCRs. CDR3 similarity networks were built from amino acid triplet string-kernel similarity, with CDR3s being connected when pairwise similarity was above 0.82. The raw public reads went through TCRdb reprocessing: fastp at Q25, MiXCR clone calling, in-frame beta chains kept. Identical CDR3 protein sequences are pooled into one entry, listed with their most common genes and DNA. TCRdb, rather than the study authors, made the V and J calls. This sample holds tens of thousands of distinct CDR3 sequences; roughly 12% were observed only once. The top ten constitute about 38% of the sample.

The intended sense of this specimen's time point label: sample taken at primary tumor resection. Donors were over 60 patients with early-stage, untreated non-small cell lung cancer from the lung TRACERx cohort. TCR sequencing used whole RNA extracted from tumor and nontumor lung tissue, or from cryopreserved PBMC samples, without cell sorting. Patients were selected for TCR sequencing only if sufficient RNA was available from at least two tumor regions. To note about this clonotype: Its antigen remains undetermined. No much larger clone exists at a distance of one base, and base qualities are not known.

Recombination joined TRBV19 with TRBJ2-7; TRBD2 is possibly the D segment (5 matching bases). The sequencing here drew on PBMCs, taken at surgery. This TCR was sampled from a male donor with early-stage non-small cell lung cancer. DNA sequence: TGTGCCAGTAGTACCCGTGAGGGCGTCCTCTACGAGCAGTACTTC. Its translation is CASSTREGVLYEQYF.